This T cell receptor beta chain was sequenced for a study of cytomegalovirus exposure and HLA in healthy donors. The CDR3 has 13 amino acids. J gave up 8 bases and V 6 bases, and 6 bases lay outside the gene matches. The germline V gene encodes CDR1 LNHDA and CDR2 SQIVND (reference sequence). 13 Jbeta primers and 60 Vbeta primers were used for the PCR. Data came from immunoSEQ multiplex PCR; TCRdb stores just in-frame clones and leaves some out. This sample carries some 90,000 clones, about 80% of them seen once, and the ten largest clones take around a quarter. The chain couples TRBV19 to TRBJ2-1; 8 bases align to TRBD2. Specimen: PBMCs. This clonotype was obtained from a woman between 45 and 60 years old in good health and CMV-seropositive. CDR3 sequence reads: CASRSRGGDEQFF. CDR3 bases: TGTGCCAGTAGATCCCGGGGGGGAGATGAGCAGTTCTTC.